This T cell receptor (beta chain) was captured by sequencing in a study of regulatory T cells in long-lasting Graves disease. Stated time point: newly diagnosed GD, antithyroid drugs for less than 3 months. From PBMCs, RNA was extracted and then used to make the TCR library. Both iRepertoire HTBI primers and Arm-PCR of CDR3 regions were used to build the TCR beta libraries. One entry per CDR3 protein results from TCRdb running MiXCR on the multiplex PCR reads. The table lists about 400,000 distinct CDR3 sequences, roughly a sixth of them singletons. This clonotype was recorded at least ten times. Sample: peripheral blood mononuclear cells (PBMCs), taken at new diagnosis, from a patient treated with antithyroid drugs. This clonotype was obtained from a female donor with Graves disease.

CDR3: CASSFAGDQPQHF. The CDR3 nucleotides are TGTGCCAGCAGCTTTGCAGGGGATCAGCCCCAGCATTTT. V gene TRBV7-9 combines with J gene TRBJ1-5; the D gene is possibly TRBD1 (6 bases). The CDR3 sequence is 13 residues long. Germline CDR1 and CDR2: SEHNR and FQNEAQ (reference sequence). Trimming took off 3 bases at V and 5 bases at J, with 8 bases between the two ends.